This TCR beta chain was captured by sequencing in a study of Ad26.COV2.S vaccination and SARS-CoV-2 variants (dated by TCRdb to about 2021). Notes on the research overall: Donors in the vaccine arm were drawn from COV1001, a phase I-IIa trial of Ad26.COV2.S in healthy adults that was multicentre, randomized, double-blind and placebo-controlled. Ad26.COV2.S was administered intramuscularly at 5 x 10^10 or 1 x 10^11 viral particles, either as a single shot or as two shots given 56 days apart. The specificity and breadth of SARS-CoV-2-reactive T cell receptors after Ad26.COV2.S vaccination were assessed by TCRbeta repertoire sequencing. A total of 32 samples were included in the TCR-sequenced set, comprising around 19 Ad26.COV2.S vaccine recipients, 5 placebo recipients and 8 SARS-CoV-2 convalescent individuals. Participants in the trial were split at random into five groups of five each, receiving low-dose or high-dose Ad26.COV2.S once or twice, or else placebo on both occasions. Throughout the experiments and outcome assessment, investigators stayed blinded to trial group allocation.

V and J are trimmed by 6 bases and 6 bases, and the gene matches miss 14 bases of the junction. The CDR3 goes from the cysteine to the phenylalanine over 15 residues. Only the CDR3 DNA stays, 45 bases, in frame from base 1. CDR1 and CDR2 are drawn from the germline V gene: MDHEN, SYDVKM. Study-wide findings and limitations: The study lacked the statistical power to compare responses across vaccine doses or regimens. Non-spike TCR breadth was comparable between vaccine and placebo recipients, consistent with the vaccine containing only spike. The authors noted that the TCR breadth and depth analyses may have underestimated total T cell responses. Spike-specific TCR breadth was higher in Ad26.COV2.S recipients than in placebo recipients (P = 0.0014). After vaccination, substantial breadth of spike-specific CD8+ and CD4+ T cell responses was reported.

Points on this clone: Its antigen remains undetermined. The sample holds no much larger clone one base away, and base qualities are not on file.

The immunoSEQ Assay was used to sequence TCRbeta CDR3 regions. After extraction, genomic DNA underwent amplification by bias-controlled multiplex PCR, followed by high-throughput sequencing. The authors' analysis ran thus. Collapsing and filtering of sequences were performed to quantify the absolute abundance of each unique TCRbeta CDR3 region. T cell fraction was estimated by normalization of TCRbeta template counts to usable DNA, with usable DNA being measured through amplification of reference genes present in all nucleated cells. Repertoire TCRs were annotated as SARS-CoV-2-specific when V gene, CDR3 amino acid sequence and J gene were exactly matched to a known reactive TCR set. The reference SARS-CoV-2 TCR set was derived from MIRA and filtered for enrichment in COVID-19-positive ImmuneCODE repertoires, a step that removed public or cross-reactive TCRs. Based on the MIRA antigens, annotated TCRs were further analysed at the level of specific ORF or position within ORF. Breadth was defined as the number of annotated unique rearrangements divided by the total number of unique productive rearrangements, and depth was defined as the summed frequency of the annotated unique rearrangements. Group comparisons of TCR breadth used two-sided Wilcoxon rank-sum tests. The immuneACCESS repertoire file appears here via TCRdb, limited to in-frame rearrangements. These files lack a portion of the clones; in checked studies, under half of the deficit traces to unresolved V genes, and the cause of the others is not known. V, J and clone size were drawn from that table, and D and trimming were deduced from the DNA. This sample has 300,000 to 350,000 clones in its table, and 70% to 90% of those were observed once. The ten largest account for approximately 11% of the sample.

This specimen's treatment or condition label, interpreted: some 20 received Ad26.COV2.S at low or high dose, single or two shots; roughly 5 received placebo; per-sample allocation not given. For vaccine and placebo recipients, repertoires were sequenced using samples collected on day 63 after the first injection. In Cohort 1b, roughly 25 adults aged 18-55 years were enrolled at a single site in Boston, USA, between 29 July and 7 August 2020. Ad26.COV2.S was a replication-incompetent adenovirus type 26 vector that expressed a prefusion-stabilized SARS-CoV-2 spike protein derived from the original Wuhan strain.

This sequence was found in a person aged 18-65 years who received the Ad26.COV2.S COVID-19 vaccine or a placebo. The sequenced sample was peripheral blood, obtained in a trial of Ad26.COV2.S vaccine versus placebo. The receptor chain draws on TRBV28 and TRBJ2-7, with 7 central nucleotides matching TRBD1. This receptor carries the CDR3 CASRSTTGKLGEQYF. The DNA sequence is TGTGCCAGCAGAAGTACGACAGGGAAGTTGGGCGAGCAGTACTTC.